Here is one TCR beta chain with its context. This sample was included in a study of T cell changes during pregnancy in multiple sclerosis. The protocol was immunoSEQ multiplex PCR, while the TCRdb copy is restricted to in-frame clones and leaves out a portion. The data contain tens of thousands of clones, 75% to 90% of them singletons. V was pared by 2 bases and J by 4 bases, with 7 bases between. Germline V gives CDR1 SGHRS, CDR2 YFSETQ. There are 13 residues in the CDR3. This sequence originates from a female donor in good health, enrolled as a control in a pregnancy study. Sequencing used CD4+ T cells from peripheral blood mononuclear cells, obtained in the first trimester of pregnancy. The chain couples TRBV5-1 to TRBJ1-5; a possible D gene is TRBD1 (5 bases). The CDR3 here is CASSFGGNQPQHF. CDR3 nucleotide sequence: TGCGCCAGCAGCTTCGGGGGGAATCAGCCCCAGCATTTT.